This TCR beta chain was recovered during a study of CD8 T cells in Susac syndrome. CDR3 length: 14 residues. The V gene's germline CDR1 is SEHNR and CDR2 FQNEAQ (reference sequence). Trimming pared 5 bases from V and 8 bases from J, leaving 15 bases between. High-throughput TCR beta sequencing covered peripheral CD8+ and CD4+ T cells. The study's findings and limits: It was in TEMRA cells and active patients that Susac CD8+ clonal expansion peaked. Across the total CD8+ repertoires, around 16 Susac-specific public clones were found. The CD8+ TEMRA repertoires yielded 4 to 6 such clones.

Concerning this clonotype itself: Its antigen is unidentified.

Reverse transcription of roughly 0.45 to 1 ug RNA used random hexamers. The immunoSEQ assay covered 54 Vbeta and 13 Jbeta segments for CDR3. Each CDR3 protein is one row after TCRdb ran MiXCR on the immunoSEQ multiplex PCR reads. The table has 95,000 to 150,000 distinct CDR3 sequences, roughly 94% seen once. The sequence derives from a human donor with Susac syndrome. The chain carries TRBV7-9 and TRBJ1-4; D is possibly TRBD1 (6 bases). The specimen sequenced was CD8+ T cells from PBMCs. CDR3 amino acids: CASSPGVTGEKLFF. CDR3 nucleotide sequence: TGTGCCAGCAGCCCCGGGGTTACAGGGGAAAAACTGTTTTTT.